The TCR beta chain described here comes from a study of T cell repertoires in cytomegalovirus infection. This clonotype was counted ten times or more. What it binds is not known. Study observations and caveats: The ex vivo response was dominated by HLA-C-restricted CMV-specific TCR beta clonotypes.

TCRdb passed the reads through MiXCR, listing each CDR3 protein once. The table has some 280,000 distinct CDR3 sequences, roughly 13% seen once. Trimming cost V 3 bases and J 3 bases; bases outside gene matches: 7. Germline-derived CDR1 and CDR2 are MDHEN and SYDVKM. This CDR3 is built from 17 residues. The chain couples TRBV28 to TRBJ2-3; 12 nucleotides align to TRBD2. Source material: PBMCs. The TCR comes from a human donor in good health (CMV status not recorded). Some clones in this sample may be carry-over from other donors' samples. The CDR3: CASSFASGRAETDTQYF. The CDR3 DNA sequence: TGTGCCAGCAGTTTTGCTAGCGGGAGGGCCGAGACAGATACGCAGTATTTT. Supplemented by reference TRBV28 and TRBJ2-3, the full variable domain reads DVKVTQSSRYLVKRTGEKVFLECVQDMDHENMFWYRQDPGLGLRLIYFSYDVKMKEKGDIPEGYSVSREKKERFSLILESASTNQTSMYLCASSFASGRAETDTQYFGPGTRLTVL.